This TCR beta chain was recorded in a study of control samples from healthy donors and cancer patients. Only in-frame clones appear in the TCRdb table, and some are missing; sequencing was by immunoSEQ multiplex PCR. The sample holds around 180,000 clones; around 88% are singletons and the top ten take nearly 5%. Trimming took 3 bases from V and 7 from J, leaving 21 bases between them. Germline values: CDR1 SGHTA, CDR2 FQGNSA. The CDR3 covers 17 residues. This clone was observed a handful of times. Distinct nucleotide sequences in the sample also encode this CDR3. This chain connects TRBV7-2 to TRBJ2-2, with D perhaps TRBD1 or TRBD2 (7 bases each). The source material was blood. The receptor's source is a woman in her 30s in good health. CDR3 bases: TGTGCCAGCAGCTTTCGGGGGGACAGACATAGGGGCGGGGAGCTGTTTTTT. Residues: CASSFRGDRHRGGELFF.